Shown below are 32 T cell receptor beta chains from a single sample sequenced in a study of radiotherapy plus CTLA-4 blockade in lung cancer. Using immunoSEQ multiplex PCR, the repertoire was profiled, and TCRdb retains in-frame clones only, with some absent. The data show roughly 110,000 clones, about 84% seen once. The specimen was peripheral blood, collected from a patient treated with radiotherapy plus ipilimumab. The receptors were sampled from a human donor with non-small cell lung cancer that progressed on radiotherapy plus ipilimumab. Some clones in this sample may be carry-over from other donors' samples.

The CDR3 nucleotides are TGTGCCAGCAGCTCCGGGGGCGTCTCCTACAATGAGCAGTTCTTC. This codes for CASSSGGVSYNEQFF. This rearrangement joins TRBV7-3 to TRBJ2-1, with D possibly called TRBD1 or TRBD2 (6 bases each). The CDR3 consists of 15 residues. Trimming took off 4 bases at V and 0 bases at J, with 10 bases between the two ends. The V gene's germline CDR1 is SGHTA and CDR2 FQGTGA.

In its sample, this clone was seen once. The chain combines TRBV18 with TRBJ1-1, with TRBD1 identical over 7 bases. The CDR3 covers 11 residues. Per the germline V gene, CDR1 is KGHSH and CDR2 is LQKENI. Trimming took 3 bases from V and 11 from J; bases not matched to a gene: 3. The chain's CDR3 is CASSPGQSAFF. CDR3 nucleotide sequence: TGTGCCAGCTCACCGGGACAGTCGGCTTTCTTT.

The chain links TRBV10-2 to TRBJ1-4; D might be TRBD1 (6 bases). From germline, CDR1 is WSHSY and CDR2 SAAADI. The V and J ends lost 8 bases and 5 bases respectively, with 21 bases between them. The CDR3 is 16 amino acids. This chain's CDR3 is CASSRFSGGGNEKLFF. In nucleotides, the CDR3 is TGCGCCAGCTCACGCTTCTCGGGAGGGGGAAATGAAAAACTGTTTTTT.

The chain is built from TRBV15 and TRBJ2-7; 9 bases line up with TRBD1. V was clipped by 1 base and J by 4 bases; unmatched bases: 5. CDR3 size: 15 residues. Looked up from germline, CDR1 is LNHNV and CDR2 is YYDKDF (reference sequence). In nucleotides, the CDR3 is TGTGCCACCAGCAGAGCCCTGGGACAGGGATACGAGCAGTACTTC. Protein product: CATSRALGQGYEQYF. Variable domain in full (rest from reference TRBV15 and TRBJ2-7): DAMVIQNPRYQVTQFGKPVTLSCSQTLNHNVMYWYQQKSSQAPKLLFHYYDKDFNNEADTPDNFQSRRPNTSFCFLDIRSPGLGDTAMYLCATSRALGQGYEQYFGPGTRLTVT.

The gene calls are TRBV10-3 and TRBJ1-1; 9 nucleotides align to TRBD1. CDR1 ENHRY and CDR2 SYGVKD come from the germline V gene. This CDR3 comprises 15 residues. The V segment lost 5 bases and the J segment 6 bases; nucleotides outside the gene matches: 10. The chain's CDR3 is CAISLPGQGIPEAFF. DNA for the CDR3: TGTGCCATCAGTCTACCGGGACAGGGTATCCCTGAAGCTTTCTTT.

In nucleotides, the CDR3 is TGTGCCAGTAGTCCTAGCGGGGGCACAGATACGCAGTATTTT. It yields the protein CASSPSGGTDTQYF. This chain connects TRBV19 to TRBJ2-3; 9 positions match TRBD2. In germline, CDR1 is LNHDA, CDR2 SQIVND (reference sequence). With V trimmed by 5 bases and J by 1 base, 1 base remained unmatched. The CDR3 is 14 amino acids.

The rearrangement links TRBV9 to TRBJ1-2; no clear D gene. The V end was cut by 1 base, the J end by 3 bases, with 13 bases between. Germline lookup yields CDR1 SGDLS and CDR2 YYNGEE. This CDR3 region has 15 residues. The CDR3 coding sequence is TGTGCCAGCAGCGTAATGATGCACCCGGACTATGGCTACACCTTC. Its protein is CASSVMMHPDYGYTF.

This rearrangement joins TRBV7-2 to TRBJ2-7, with 8 bases that match TRBD2. The ends lost 3 bases at V and 2 bases at J; junction bases unmatched: 6. The germline V gene encodes CDR1 SGHTA and CDR2 FQGNSA. The CDR3 is 15 amino acids. CDR3 loop: CASSFRRGATYEQYF. DNA for the CDR3: TGTGCCAGCAGCTTTAGGCGGGGGGCCACCTACGAGCAGTACTTC.

This clone appeared a single time. V is TRBV9 and J is TRBJ1-1; maybe TRBD1 (6 bases). Germline V CDR1 and CDR2: SGDLS, YYNGEE. Trimming removed 4 bases at V and 1 base at J, with 11 bases between. This CDR3 has 14 residues. The CDR3 nucleotides are TGTGCCAGCAGCTCGCGGACAGAGAACACTGAAGCTTTCTTT. Its protein is CASSSRTENTEAFF.

The rearrangement uses TRBV9 and TRBJ1-2, with D maybe TRBD1 (5 bases). Trimming took off 0 bases at V and 8 bases at J, with 20 bases between the two ends. In germline, CDR1 is SGDLS, CDR2 YYNGEE. The CDR3 has 16 amino acids. In nucleotides, the CDR3 is TGTGCCAGCAGCGTAGACATTAGACAGAACAACAGAGGCTACACCTTC. It translates to CASSVDIRQNNRGYTF.

The chain carries TRBV4-2 and TRBJ2-3; TRBD2 matches 10 bases. From germline, CDR1 is LGHNA and CDR2 YNFKEQ. The V segment lost 5 bases and the J segment 3 bases; nucleotides outside the gene matches: 8. There are 16 residues in the CDR3. The CDR3 here is CASSYMSGGATDTQYF. In DNA form, the CDR3 reads TGTGCCAGCAGCTACATGAGCGGGGGGGCAACAGATACGCAGTATTTT.

The rearrangement uses TRBV30 and TRBJ1-2; D ambiguous. V lost 8 bases and J lost 0, with 16 bases in between. The CDR3 covers 14 residues. Germline values: CDR1 GTSNPN, CDR2 SVGIG (reference sequence). The CDR3 DNA follows: TGTGCCGTTGAGCTTTTAACCACTAACTATGGCTACACCTTC. Its protein is CAVELLTTNYGYTF.

The V call is TRBV25-1, the J call TRBJ2-1; TRBD1 aligns across 9 bases. J gave up 0 bases and V 1 base, and 1 base lay outside the gene matches. Germline V gene data show CDR1 as MGHDK and CDR2 as SYGVNS. This CDR3 comprises 16 residues. CDR3 amino acids: CASSELTGGSYNEQFF. CDR3 in DNA: TGTGCCAGCAGTGAATTGACAGGGGGCTCCTACAATGAGCAGTTCTTC. The variable domain in full, completed from reference TRBV25-1 and TRBJ2-1, reads EADIYQTPRYLVIGTGKKITLECSQTMGHDKMYWYQQDPGMELHLIHYSYGVNSTEKGDLSSESTVSRIRTEHFPLTLESARPSHTSQYLCASSELTGGSYNEQFFGPGTRLTVL.

The rearrangement joins TRBV20-1 to TRBJ1-2, with TRBD1 matching 7 bases. V was clipped by 5 bases and J by 8 bases; unmatched bases: 5. CDR1 and CDR2 (germline): DFQATT, SNEGSKA (reference sequence). The CDR3 runs to 11 residues. CDR3 nucleotides: TGCAGTGCTTTAAGGGGGCAAGGCTACACCTTC. This codes for CSALRGQGYTF.

The rearrangement links TRBV5-1 to TRBJ2-6, with D hard to call. Germline CDR1 SGHRS, CDR2 YFSETQ. CDR3 length equals 16 residues. Trimming removed 5 bases from V and 1 base from J, with 13 bases in between. The CDR3 DNA reads as TGCGCCAGCAGATCTGGGGAATCATCTGGGGCCAACGTCCTGACTTTC. Translating gives CASRSGESSGANVLTF.

The chain has TRBV7-2 and TRBJ2-7; D ambiguous. The ends were cut back, 5 bases at V and 0 bases at J, with 17 bases in the middle. CDR1 is SGHTA and CDR2 is FQGNSA in the germline V gene. This CDR3 is 16 amino acids long. The CDR3 is CASSHRALQSSYEQYF. The CDR3, as DNA: TGTGCCAGCAGCCATCGGGCCCTCCAGAGCTCCTACGAGCAGTACTTC.

The V call is TRBV10-3, the J call TRBJ2-6; 7 bases are shared with TRBD1. The CDR3 consists of 15 residues. CDR1 ENHRY and CDR2 SYGVKD come from the germline V gene. The V segment lost 10 bases and the J segment 0 bases; nucleotides outside the gene matches: 6. CDR3 amino acids: CANGQDSSGANVLTF. Here the CDR3 DNA reads TGTGCCAACGGACAGGATAGCTCTGGGGCCAACGTCCTGACTTTC.

A single count supports this clone. The V call is TRBV7-2, the J call TRBJ2-7, with D perhaps TRBD1 (6 bases). Germline CDR1 and CDR2: SGHTA and FQGNSA. The CDR3 loop spans 14 amino acids. Trimming cost V 6 bases and J 5 bases, with 17 bases left between them. The DNA for the CDR3 is TGTGCCAGCAGTGTACAGGGAAAGCGGCACGAGCAGTACTTC. This codes for CASSVQGKRHEQYF.

The chain is built from TRBV7-2 and TRBJ2-7; TRBD2 is a possible D gene (7 bases). Germline CDR1 is SGHTA and CDR2 is FQGNSA. The V and J ends lost 5 bases and 2 bases respectively, with 16 bases between them. This CDR3 comprises 15 residues. The CDR3 region is CASSPRGGGTYEQYF. CDR3 in DNA: TGTGCCAGCAGCCCTAGGGGGGGTGGTACCTACGAGCAGTACTTC.

This clone was recorded once. V is TRBV6-5 and J is TRBJ2-3; D gene uncertain. The length of the CDR3 is 15 residues. CDR1 MNHEY and CDR2 SVGAGI come from the germline V gene. The V gene lost 2 bases and the J gene lost 2 bases, with 11 bases spanning the gap. CDR3 sequence: CASSYGSQPTDTQYF. The CDR3 DNA is TGTGCCAGCAGTTACGGGTCACAACCCACAGATACGCAGTATTTT.

This chain connects TRBV7-8 to TRBJ1-5; D ambiguous. Germline V gene sequence: CDR1 SGHVS, CDR2 FQNEAQ. Trimming cost V 5 bases and J 0 bases, with 20 bases left between them. CDR3 length: 18 amino acids. CDR3 nucleotides: TGTGCCAGCAGCCCGCGGAACCGAGAAAAGTATAGCAATCAGCCCCAGCATTTT. Its translation: CASSPRNREKYSNQPQHF. Based on the CDR3 plus reference TRBV7-8 and TRBJ1-5, the full variable domain is GAGVSQSPRYKVAKRGQDVALRCDPISGHVSLFWYQQALGQGPEFLTYFQNEAQLDKSGLPSDRFFAERPEGSVSTLKIQRTQQEDSAVYLCASSPRNREKYSNQPQHFGDGTRLSIL.

The V call is TRBV18, the J call TRBJ1-6; possibly TRBD1 for D (6 bases). The V gene's germline CDR1 is KGHSH and CDR2 LQKENI. The germline V and J ends were trimmed by 3 bases and 7 bases, with 16 bases remaining between them. This CDR3 spans 16 amino acids. In DNA form, the CDR3 reads TGTGCCAGCTCACCCCGTCTTGCAGGGGCAAATTCACCCCTCCACTTT. This sequence encodes CASSPRLAGANSPLHF.

CDR3 sequence: CASSEVETYTGELFF. The CDR3 nucleotides read TGTGCCAGCAGTGAAGTCGAGACTTACACCGGGGAGCTGTTTTTT. The chain uses TRBV25-1 and TRBJ2-2; D is ambiguous. The CDR3 covers 15 residues. Trimming removed 2 bases at V and 3 bases at J, with 10 bases between. Germline V gene sequence: CDR1 MGHDK, CDR2 SYGVNS.

The chain links TRBV7-8 to TRBJ1-5; a weak D match, TRBD1 (6 bases). CDR3 length: 18 amino acids. Germline-derived CDR1 and CDR2 are SGHVS and FQNEAQ. The germline V and J ends were trimmed by 5 bases and 1 base, with 21 bases remaining between them. DNA for the CDR3: TGTGCCAGCAGCACCCTGAGGGGGGGGCGCAGGAGCAATCAGCCCCAGCATTTT. Translated: CASSTLRGGRRSNQPQHF.

V is TRBV5-1 and J is TRBJ2-7, with TRBD2 matching over 8 bases. Unmatched junction bases numbered 9, after V lost 4 bases and J lost 0 bases. Per the germline V gene, CDR1 is SGHRS and CDR2 is YFSETQ. The CDR3 runs to 16 residues. For the CDR3, the DNA is TGCGCCAGCAGCGAACTCCGGGGGGGGCACTCCTACGAGCAGTACTTC. Translated, it gives CASSELRGGHSYEQYF.

The chain is built from TRBV4-3 and TRBJ1-6; 7 bases line up with TRBD1. The trim removed 0 bases at V and 16 bases at J, leaving 12 bases unmatched. CDR1 and CDR2 from the germline V gene are LGHNA and YSLEER. The CDR3 totals 15 residues. Here the CDR3 reads CASSQDTTQGLGLHF. CDR3 coding DNA: TGCGCCAGCAGCCAAGATACAACACAGGGGTTGGGGCTCCACTTT.

The chain is built from TRBV10-3 and TRBJ1-1, with D maybe TRBD1 (6 bases). Trimming stripped 6 bases from V and 9 bases from J, with 14 bases between. This CDR3 has 12 amino acids. Per the germline V gene, CDR1 is ENHRY and CDR2 is SYGVKD. The CDR3 loop reads CAIREIGQKAFF. DNA of the CDR3: TGTGCCATCAGAGAAATCGGACAGAAAGCTTTCTTT.

V is TRBV6-5 and J is TRBJ1-6; the D gene is possibly TRBD1 (6 bases). Germline-derived CDR1 and CDR2 are MNHEY and SVGAGI. The germline V and J ends were trimmed by 1 base and 2 bases, with 9 bases remaining between them. This CDR3 has 16 residues. As DNA, the CDR3 is TGTGCCAGCAGTTACTATGGACAGACCTATAATTCACCCCTCCACTTT. Translated: CASSYYGQTYNSPLHF.

The rearrangement links TRBV6-5 to TRBJ2-5, with TRBD1 as a possible D gene (5 bases). Per the germline V gene, CDR1 is MNHEY and CDR2 is SVGAGI. This CDR3 comprises 15 residues. Trimming cost V 0 bases and J 5 bases, with 13 bases left between them. This CDR3 reads CASSYSIGAPETQYF. The CDR3 DNA follows: TGTGCCAGCAGTTACTCGATAGGGGCCCCCGAGACCCAGTACTTC.

The CDR3 region is CASSYRGQGHLYEQYF. CDR3 nucleotide sequence: TGTGCCAGCAGTTACCGCGGACAGGGGCACCTCTACGAGCAGTACTTC. V is TRBV6-6 and J is TRBJ2-7; 9 nucleotides line up with TRBD1. This CDR3 has 16 amino acids. Trimming took 2 bases from V and 3 from J; bases not matched to a gene: 8. Germline V CDR1 and CDR2: MNHNY, SVGAGI (reference sequence).

V is TRBV15 and J is TRBJ1-5; TRBD1 aligns across 10 bases. V lost 3 bases to trimming and J lost 4 bases; unmatched junction nucleotides: 3. The CDR3 is made up of 15 amino acids. Germline values: CDR1 LNHNV, CDR2 YYDKDF (reference sequence). The CDR3 protein is CATSSSDRGNQPQHF. The CDR3 DNA reads TGTGCCACCAGCAGCTCGGACAGGGGGAATCAGCCCCAGCATTTT.

The genes are TRBV11-3 and TRBJ2-5; TRBD2 agrees at 13 bases. Germline values: CDR1 SGHNT, CDR2 YENEEA. The CDR3 has 16 amino acids. Trimming cost V 4 bases and J 5 bases; bases outside gene matches: 7. The CDR3, as DNA: TGTGCCAGCAGCTCCGGGACTAGCGGGGTAGGGGAGACCCAGTACTTC. Translating gives CASSSGTSGVGETQYF.